This T cell receptor beta chain was sequenced during a study of blood T cell repertoires in COVID-19. Turning to the study itself: Spain, Italy and the United States supplied samples that represented acute and convalescent COVID-19. The analysed material was cDNA or gDNA that came from T cells, B-cell-depleted T cells, or PBMCs.

In the original analysis: Estimation of nucleated cell counts relied on the amplification of reference gene primers. Sequencing was performed with immunoSEQ multiplex PCR; in TCRdb, only in-frame clones are kept and a portion is missing. D and trimming come from the DNA, and the V and J calls and clone size come from that table. Among over 45,000 clones listed, around 81% were seen once. The CDR3 contains 20 residues. Germline CDR1 LNHDA, CDR2 SQIVND (reference sequence). J was trimmed by 0 bases and V by 7 bases; bases with no gene match: 16. This TCR came from a woman of 80 years or more with active or convalescent COVID-19. The specimen was peripheral blood. The gene calls are TRBV19 and TRBJ1-5, with 12 bases identical to TRBD1. CDR3 coding DNA: TGTGCCAGTACCAAGGGCGGGACAGGGGGCTGGTCTGGTAGCAATCAGCCCCAGCATTTT. Translated: CASTKGGTGGWSGSNQPQHF.